A single sample gave rise to the 6 T cell receptor beta chains below, sequenced in a study of cytomegalovirus exposure and HLA in healthy donors. The protocol was immunoSEQ multiplex PCR, while the TCRdb copy is restricted to in-frame clones and leaves out a portion. The sample contains 110,000 to 150,000 clones, approximately 89% of which appear only once. The sample comprised PBMCs. The receptor set was obtained from a woman aged 18-29 years in good health and CMV-seropositive.

The chain uses TRBV10-3 and TRBJ2-1; 11 positions agree with TRBD2. Germline lookup yields CDR1 ENHRY and CDR2 SYGVKD. V shed 10 bases, J shed 7 bases, and the junction held 12 bases outside the gene matches. CDR3 length: 15 residues. CDR3 in DNA: TGTGCCAGCGGACCTAGCGGGGGGCCGTGGAATGAGCAGTTCTTC. Its translation is CASGPSGGPWNEQFF.

This clone came up once. The CDR3 sequence is CASSPLTGGTQYF. CDR3 nucleotide sequence: TGTGCCAGCAGTCCACTGACGGGGGGGACGCAGTATTTT. The chain is built from TRBV27 and TRBJ2-3, with 8 positions matching TRBD2. This CDR3 is built from 13 residues. Germline loops: CDR1 MNHEY, CDR2 SMNVEV (reference sequence). Losses at the gene ends were 5 bases for V and 9 bases for J; bases not matched to a gene: 7.

The rearrangement links TRBV7-9 to TRBJ1-1; D not resolved. The germline V gene has CDR1 SEHNR and CDR2 FQNEAQ (reference sequence). The CDR3 spans 13 residues. V gave up 5 bases and J gave up 2 bases, with 9 bases separating them. In DNA, the CDR3 is TGTGCCAGCAGCCCTTTTATAAACACTGAAGCTTTCTTT. It is translated as CASSPFINTEAFF.

This clone was recorded a few times. The chain uses TRBV27 and TRBJ2-1; 11 bases are a match to TRBD2. This CDR3 region has 18 residues. V gave up 6 bases and J gave up 6 bases; unmatched junction bases: 16. Germline V gene sequence: CDR1 MNHEY, CDR2 SMNVEV (reference sequence). The DNA for the CDR3 is TGTGCCAGCAGCCTACTAGCGGGGGTCCAAACACGGATCAATGAGCAGTTCTTC. Protein sequence: CASSLLAGVQTRINEQFF.

This clone was detected only once. The chain has TRBV27 and TRBJ1-3; D unresolved. V shed 2 bases and J shed 4 bases, with 9 bases lying between them. CDR1 MNHEY and CDR2 SMNVEV come from the germline V gene (reference sequence). The CDR3 covers 14 residues. CDR3 DNA sequence: TGTGCCAGCAGTTTACGCGGGTCAGGAAACACCATATATTTT. This gives the protein CASSLRGSGNTIYF.

This chain joins TRBV9 and TRBJ2-1, with 10 bases that match TRBD2. CDR1 and CDR2 from the germline V gene are SGDLS and YYNGEE. Losses at the gene ends were 4 bases for V and 8 bases for J; bases not matched to a gene: 12. There are 16 residues in the CDR3. The CDR3 nucleotides read TGTGCCAGCAGCAAAGCGGGGGGGTTAATGACCGATGAGCAGTTCTTC. Protein product: CASSKAGGLMTDEQFF.